The clone carrying this TCR beta chain has just one count. Source study methods: Scientists estimated how many nucleated cells there were by amplifying reference gene primers. Assay: immunoSEQ multiplex PCR; the TCRdb copy retains only in-frame clones and omits some. The DNA was the basis for D and trimming; V, J and clone size are from that table. Here the sample spans over 150,000 clones, around 84% being singletons. The sample belongs to a study of blood T cell repertoires in COVID-19. The overall study: Whether acute or convalescent, the COVID-19 samples came from the United States, Italy and Spain. Sources were T cells, B-cell-depleted T cells, or PBMCs; the material itself was cDNA or gDNA.

Germline CDR1 SNHLY, CDR2 FYNNEI. The CDR3 length is 14 residues. V was shortened by 8 bases and J by 3 bases, with 17 bases between the two germline ends. The TCR sequence derives from a man aged 50-59 years with active or convalescent COVID-19. Material for sequencing was peripheral blood. The V call is TRBV2, the J call TRBJ2-7; TRBD1 might be the D (6 bases). CDR3 DNA sequence: TGTGCCAGCGGGCCTAGGACAGTGAGCTACGAGCAGTACTTC. This translates into CASGPRTVSYEQYF.